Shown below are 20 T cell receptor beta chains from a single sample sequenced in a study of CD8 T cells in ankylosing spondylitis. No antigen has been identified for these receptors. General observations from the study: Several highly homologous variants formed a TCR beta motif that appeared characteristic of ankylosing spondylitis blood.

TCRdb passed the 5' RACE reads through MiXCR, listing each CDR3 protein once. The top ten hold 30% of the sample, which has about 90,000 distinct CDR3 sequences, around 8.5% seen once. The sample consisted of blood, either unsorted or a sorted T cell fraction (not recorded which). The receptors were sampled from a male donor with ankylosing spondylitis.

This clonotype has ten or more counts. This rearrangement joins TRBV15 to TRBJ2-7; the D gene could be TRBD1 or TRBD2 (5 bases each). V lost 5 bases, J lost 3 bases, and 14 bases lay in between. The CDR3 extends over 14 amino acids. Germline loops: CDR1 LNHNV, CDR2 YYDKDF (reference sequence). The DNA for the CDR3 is TGTGCCACCAGCTGGGACCGGGGAAACTACGAGCAGTACTTC. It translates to CATSWDRGNYEQYF.

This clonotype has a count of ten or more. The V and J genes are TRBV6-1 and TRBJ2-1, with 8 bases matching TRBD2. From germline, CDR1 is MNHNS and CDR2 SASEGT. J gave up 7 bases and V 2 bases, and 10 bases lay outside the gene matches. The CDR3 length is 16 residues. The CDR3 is CASSESGWGLGNEQFF. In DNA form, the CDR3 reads TGTGCCAGCAGTGAATCGGGATGGGGACTAGGTAATGAGCAGTTCTTC.

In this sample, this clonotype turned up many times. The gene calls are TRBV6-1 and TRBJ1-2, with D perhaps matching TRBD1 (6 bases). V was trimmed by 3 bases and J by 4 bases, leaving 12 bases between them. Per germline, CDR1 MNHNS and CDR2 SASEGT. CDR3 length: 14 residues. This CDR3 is CASSDVQGFYGYTF. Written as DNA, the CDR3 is TGTGCCAGCAGTGATGTACAGGGATTCTATGGCTACACCTTC.

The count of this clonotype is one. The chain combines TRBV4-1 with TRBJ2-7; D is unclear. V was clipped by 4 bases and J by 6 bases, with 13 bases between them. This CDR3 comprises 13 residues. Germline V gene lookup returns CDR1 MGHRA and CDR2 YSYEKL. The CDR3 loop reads CASSPWLGFEQYV. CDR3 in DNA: TGCGCCAGCAGCCCCTGGTTGGGGTTCGAGCAGTACGTC.

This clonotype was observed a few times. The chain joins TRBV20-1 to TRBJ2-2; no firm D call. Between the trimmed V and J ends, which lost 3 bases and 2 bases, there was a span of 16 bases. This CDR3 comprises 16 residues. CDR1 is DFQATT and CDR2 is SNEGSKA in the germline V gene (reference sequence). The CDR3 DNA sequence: TGCAGTGCTAGTACATGGACGCAAGCAAACACCGGGGAGCTGTTTTTT. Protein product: CSASTWTQANTGELFF.

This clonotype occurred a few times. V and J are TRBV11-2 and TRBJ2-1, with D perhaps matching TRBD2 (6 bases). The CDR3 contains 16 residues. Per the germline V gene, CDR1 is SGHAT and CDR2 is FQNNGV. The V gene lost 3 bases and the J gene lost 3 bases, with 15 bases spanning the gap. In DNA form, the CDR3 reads TGTGCCAGCAGCTTTCCGGGGGATAACGGCTACAATGAGCAGTTCTTC. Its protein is CASSFPGDNGYNEQFF.

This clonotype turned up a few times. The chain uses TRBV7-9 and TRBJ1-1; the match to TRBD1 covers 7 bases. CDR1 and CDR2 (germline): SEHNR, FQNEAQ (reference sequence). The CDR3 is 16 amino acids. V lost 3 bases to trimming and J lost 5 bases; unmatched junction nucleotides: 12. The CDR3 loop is CASSFSVRQGGTEAFF. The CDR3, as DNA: TGTGCCAGCAGCTTTAGTGTACGACAGGGAGGAACTGAAGCTTTCTTT.

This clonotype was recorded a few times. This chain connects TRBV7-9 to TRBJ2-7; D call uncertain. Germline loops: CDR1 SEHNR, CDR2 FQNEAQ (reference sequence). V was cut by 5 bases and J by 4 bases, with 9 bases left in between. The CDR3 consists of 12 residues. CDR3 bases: TGTGCCAGCAGCCAACTCCGTTACGAGCAGTACTTC. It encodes CASSQLRYEQYF.

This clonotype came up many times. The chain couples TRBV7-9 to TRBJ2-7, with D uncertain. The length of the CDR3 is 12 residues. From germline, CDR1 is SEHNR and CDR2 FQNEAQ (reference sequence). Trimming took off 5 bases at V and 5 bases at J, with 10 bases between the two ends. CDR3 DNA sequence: TGTGCCAGCAGCCCCTCTATCCACGAGCAGTACTTC. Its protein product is CASSPSIHEQYF.

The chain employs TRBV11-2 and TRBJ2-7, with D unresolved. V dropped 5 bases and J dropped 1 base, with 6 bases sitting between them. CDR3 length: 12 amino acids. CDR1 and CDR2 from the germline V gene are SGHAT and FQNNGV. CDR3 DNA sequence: TGTGCCAGCAGCACCTGGTCCTACGAGCAGTACTTC. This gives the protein CASSTWSYEQYF.

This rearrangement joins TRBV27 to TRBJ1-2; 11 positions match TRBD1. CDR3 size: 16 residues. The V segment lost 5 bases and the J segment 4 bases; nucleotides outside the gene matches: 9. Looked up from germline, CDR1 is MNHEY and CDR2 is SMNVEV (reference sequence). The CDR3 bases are TGTGCCAGCAGTCCGACGGACAGGGGGCGCCTCTATGGCTACACCTTC. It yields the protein CASSPTDRGRLYGYTF.

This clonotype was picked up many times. The CDR3 here is CASSLALSGTGAEKLFF. The CDR3 nucleotides are TGTGCCAGCAGCTTAGCGCTCTCCGGGACAGGGGCTGAAAAACTGTTTTTT. This chain uses TRBV7-6 with TRBJ1-4; 10 bases align to TRBD1. CDR3 length: 17 amino acids. The ends lost 0 bases at V and 7 bases at J; junction bases unmatched: 8. Looked up from germline, CDR1 is SGHVS and CDR2 is FNYEAQ. Full variable domain (missing parts from reference TRBV7-6 and TRBJ1-4): GAGVSQSPRYKVTKRGQDVALRCDPISGHVSLYWYRQALGQGPEFLTYFNYEAQQDKSGLPNDRFSAERPEGSISTLTIQRTEQRDSAMYRCASSLALSGTGAEKLFFGSGTQLSVL.

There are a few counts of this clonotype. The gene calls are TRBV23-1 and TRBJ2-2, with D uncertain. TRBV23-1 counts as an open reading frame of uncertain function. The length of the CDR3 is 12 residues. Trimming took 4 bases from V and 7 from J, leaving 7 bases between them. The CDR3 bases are TGCGCCAGCAGTCCCTTCGGCGGGGAGCTGTTTTTT. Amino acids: CASSPFGGELFF.

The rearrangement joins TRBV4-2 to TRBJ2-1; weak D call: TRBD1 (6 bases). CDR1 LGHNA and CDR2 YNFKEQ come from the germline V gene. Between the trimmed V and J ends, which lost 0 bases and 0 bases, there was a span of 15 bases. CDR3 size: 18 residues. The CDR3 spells CASSQDLQGPPSYNEQFF. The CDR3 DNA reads TGTGCCAGCAGCCAAGATCTGCAGGGGCCCCCCTCCTACAATGAGCAGTTCTTC.

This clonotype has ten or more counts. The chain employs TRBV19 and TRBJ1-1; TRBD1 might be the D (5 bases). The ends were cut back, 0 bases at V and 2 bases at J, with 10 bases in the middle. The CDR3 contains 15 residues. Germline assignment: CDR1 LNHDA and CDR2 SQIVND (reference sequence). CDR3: CASSIDWGPNTEAFF. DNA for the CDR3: TGTGCCAGTAGTATAGACTGGGGACCAAACACTGAAGCTTTCTTT.

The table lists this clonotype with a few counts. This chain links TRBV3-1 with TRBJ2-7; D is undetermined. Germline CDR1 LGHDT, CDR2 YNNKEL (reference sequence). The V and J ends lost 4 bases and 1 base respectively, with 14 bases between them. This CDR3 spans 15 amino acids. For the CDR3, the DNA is TGTGCCAGCAGCCTGACTGGAACTCCTTCCTACGAGCAGTACTTC. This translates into CASSLTGTPSYEQYF.

The CDR3 region has the DNA TGTGCCACCAGTGACGTCGGATACACCGGGGAGCTGTTTTTT. This translates into CATSDVGYTGELFF. This rearrangement joins TRBV24-1 to TRBJ2-2; D is ambiguous. V was trimmed by 4 bases and J by 3 bases, leaving 8 bases between them. The CDR3 length is 14 residues. From germline, CDR1 is KGHDR and CDR2 SFDVKD.

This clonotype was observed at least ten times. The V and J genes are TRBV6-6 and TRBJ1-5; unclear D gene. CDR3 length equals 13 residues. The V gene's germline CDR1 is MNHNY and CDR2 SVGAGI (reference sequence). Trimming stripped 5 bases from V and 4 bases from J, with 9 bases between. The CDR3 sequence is CASSPDTNQPQHF. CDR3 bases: TGTGCCAGCAGTCCCGACACGAATCAGCCCCAGCATTTT.

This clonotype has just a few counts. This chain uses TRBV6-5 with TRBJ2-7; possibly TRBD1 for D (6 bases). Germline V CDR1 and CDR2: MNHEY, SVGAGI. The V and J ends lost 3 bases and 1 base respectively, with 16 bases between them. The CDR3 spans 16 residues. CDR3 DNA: TGTGCCAGCAGTTATTCGCGGACAGACAGTTCCTACGAGCAGTACTTC. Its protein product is CASSYSRTDSSYEQYF.

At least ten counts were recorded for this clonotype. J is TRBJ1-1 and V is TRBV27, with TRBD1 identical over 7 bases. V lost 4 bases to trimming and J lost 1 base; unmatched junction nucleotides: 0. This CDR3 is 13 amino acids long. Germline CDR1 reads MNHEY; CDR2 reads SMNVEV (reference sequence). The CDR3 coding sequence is TGTGCCAGCAGTTGGGACAGGAACACTGAAGCTTTCTTT. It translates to CASSWDRNTEAFF.